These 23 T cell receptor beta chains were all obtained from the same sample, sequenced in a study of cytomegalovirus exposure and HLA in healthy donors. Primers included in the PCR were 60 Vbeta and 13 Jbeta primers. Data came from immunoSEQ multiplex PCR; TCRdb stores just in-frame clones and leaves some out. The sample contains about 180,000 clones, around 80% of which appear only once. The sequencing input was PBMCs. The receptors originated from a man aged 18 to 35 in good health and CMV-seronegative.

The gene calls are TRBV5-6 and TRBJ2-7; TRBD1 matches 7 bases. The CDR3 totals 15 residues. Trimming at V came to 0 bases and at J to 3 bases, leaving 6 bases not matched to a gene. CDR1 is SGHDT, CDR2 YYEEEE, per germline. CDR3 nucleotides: TGTGCCAGCAGCTTGGCAGGGACAGAGGACTACGAGCAGTACTTC. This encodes CASSLAGTEDYEQYF.

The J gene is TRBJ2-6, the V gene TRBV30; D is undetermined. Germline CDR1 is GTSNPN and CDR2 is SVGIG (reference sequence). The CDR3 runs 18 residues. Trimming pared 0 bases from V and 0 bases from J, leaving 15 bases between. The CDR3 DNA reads TGTGCCTGGAGTGTACTGCGGAACCCCACCTCTGGGGCCAACGTCCTGACTTTC. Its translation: CAWSVLRNPTSGANVLTF.

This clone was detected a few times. The chain's CDR3 is CASSQRETGIVNYGYTF. CDR3 coding DNA: TGCGCCAGCAGCCAGCGAGAGACAGGGATTGTTAACTATGGCTACACCTTC. The chain uses TRBV4-1 and TRBJ1-2; TRBD1 matches 7 bases. Looked up from germline, CDR1 is MGHRA and CDR2 is YSYEKL. J was trimmed by 1 base and V by 3 bases; bases with no gene match: 11. The CDR3 has 17 amino acids.

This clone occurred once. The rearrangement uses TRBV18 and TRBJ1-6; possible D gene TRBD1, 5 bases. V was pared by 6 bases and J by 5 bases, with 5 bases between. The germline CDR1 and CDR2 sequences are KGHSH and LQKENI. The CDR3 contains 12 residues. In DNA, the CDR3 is TGTGCCAGCTCGACAGATAATTCACCCCTCCACTTT. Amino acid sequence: CASSTDNSPLHF.

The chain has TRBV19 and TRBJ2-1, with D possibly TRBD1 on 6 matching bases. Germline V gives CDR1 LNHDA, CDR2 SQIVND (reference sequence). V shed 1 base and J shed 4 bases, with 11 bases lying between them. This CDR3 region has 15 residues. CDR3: CASSIGGRTYNEQFF. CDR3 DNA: TGTGCCAGTAGTATAGGGGGGCGCACGTACAATGAGCAGTTCTTC.

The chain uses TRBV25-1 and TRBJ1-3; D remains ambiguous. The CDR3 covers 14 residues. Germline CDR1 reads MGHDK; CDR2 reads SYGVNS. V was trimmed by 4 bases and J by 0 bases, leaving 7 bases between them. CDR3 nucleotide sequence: TGTGCCAGCAGTGGCTCGAGCTCTGGAAACACCATATATTTT. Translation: CASSGSSSGNTIYF.

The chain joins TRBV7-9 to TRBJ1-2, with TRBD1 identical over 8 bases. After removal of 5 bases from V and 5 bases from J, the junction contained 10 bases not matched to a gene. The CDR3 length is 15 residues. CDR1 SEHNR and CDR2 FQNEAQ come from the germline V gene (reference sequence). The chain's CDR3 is CASSEGQAWSYGYTF. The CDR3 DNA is TGTGCCAGCAGCGAGGGACAGGCATGGAGTTATGGCTACACCTTC.

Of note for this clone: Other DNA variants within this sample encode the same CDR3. The CDR3 sequence is CASSSKEYNYGYTF. CDR3 nucleotides: TGTGCCAGCAGCTCCAAGGAGTATAACTATGGCTACACCTTC. The chain recombines TRBV6-6 with TRBJ1-2; D is unresolved. The CDR3 runs to 14 residues. In germline, CDR1 is MNHNY, CDR2 SVGAGI (reference sequence). V was trimmed by 6 bases and J by 1 base, leaving 12 bases between them.

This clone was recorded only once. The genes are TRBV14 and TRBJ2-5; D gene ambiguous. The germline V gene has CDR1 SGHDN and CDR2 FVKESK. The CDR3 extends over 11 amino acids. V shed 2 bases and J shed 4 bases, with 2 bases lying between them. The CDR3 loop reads CASSQLETQYF. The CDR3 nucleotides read TGTGCCAGCAGCCAACTAGAGACCCAGTACTTC.

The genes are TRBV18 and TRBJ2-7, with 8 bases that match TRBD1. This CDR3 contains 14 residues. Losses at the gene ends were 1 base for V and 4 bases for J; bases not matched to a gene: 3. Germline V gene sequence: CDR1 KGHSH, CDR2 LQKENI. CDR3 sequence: CASSPRQGLYEQYF. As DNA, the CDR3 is TGTGCCAGCTCACCACGACAGGGGTTATACGAGCAGTACTTC.

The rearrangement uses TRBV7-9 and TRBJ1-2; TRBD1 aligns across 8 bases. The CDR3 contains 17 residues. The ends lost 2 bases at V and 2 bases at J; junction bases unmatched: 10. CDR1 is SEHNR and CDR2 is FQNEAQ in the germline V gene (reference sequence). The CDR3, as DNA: TGTGCCAGCAGCTTAAAACCAGGACAGGGAGTAAACTATGGCTACACCTTC. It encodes CASSLKPGQGVNYGYTF. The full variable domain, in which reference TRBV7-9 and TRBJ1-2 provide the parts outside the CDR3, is DTGVSQNPRHKITKRGQNVTFRCDPISEHNRLYWYRQTLGQGPEFLTYFQNEAQLEKSRLLSDRFSAERPKGSFSTLEIQRTEQGDSAMYLCASSLKPGQGVNYGYTFGSGTRLTVV.

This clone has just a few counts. CDR3 protein: CASSPRLAGEYNEQFF. The CDR3 region has the DNA TGTGCCAGCAGCCCCCGCCTAGCGGGAGAGTACAATGAGCAGTTCTTC. This rearrangement joins TRBV7-9 to TRBJ2-1; TRBD2 aligns across 10 bases. The CDR3 is made up of 16 amino acids. V dropped 5 bases and J dropped 4; count of bases not matched to a gene: 8. In germline, CDR1 is SEHNR, CDR2 FQNEAQ (reference sequence).

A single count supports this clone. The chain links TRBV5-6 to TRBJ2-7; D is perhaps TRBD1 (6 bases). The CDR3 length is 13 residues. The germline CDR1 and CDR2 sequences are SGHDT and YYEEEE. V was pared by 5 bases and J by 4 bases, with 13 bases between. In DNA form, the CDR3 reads TGTGCCAGCAGTCTACAGGGTGGTTACGAGCAGTACTTC. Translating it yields CASSLQGGYEQYF.

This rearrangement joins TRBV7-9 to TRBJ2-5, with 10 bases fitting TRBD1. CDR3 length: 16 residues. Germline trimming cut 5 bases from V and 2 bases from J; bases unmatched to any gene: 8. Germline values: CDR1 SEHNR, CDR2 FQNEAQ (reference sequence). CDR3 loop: CASSRSDRGRQETQYF. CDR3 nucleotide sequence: TGTGCCAGCAGCCGCTCCGACAGGGGGCGTCAAGAGACCCAGTACTTC.

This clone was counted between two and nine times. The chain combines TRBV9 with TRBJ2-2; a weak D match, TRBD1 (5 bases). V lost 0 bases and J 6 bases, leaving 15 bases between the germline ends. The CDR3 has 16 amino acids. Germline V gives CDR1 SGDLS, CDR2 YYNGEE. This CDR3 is CASSVVETPRAGELFF. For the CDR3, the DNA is TGTGCCAGCAGCGTAGTGGAGACTCCCAGGGCCGGGGAGCTGTTTTTT.

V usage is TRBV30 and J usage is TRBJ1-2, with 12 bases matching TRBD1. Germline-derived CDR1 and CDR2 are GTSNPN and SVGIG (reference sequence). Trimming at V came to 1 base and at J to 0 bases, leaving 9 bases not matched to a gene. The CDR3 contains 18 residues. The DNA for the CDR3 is TGTGCCTGGAGTGGGGTTTGGGACAGGGGGCCGGCTAACTATGGCTACACCTTC. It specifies CAWSGVWDRGPANYGYTF.

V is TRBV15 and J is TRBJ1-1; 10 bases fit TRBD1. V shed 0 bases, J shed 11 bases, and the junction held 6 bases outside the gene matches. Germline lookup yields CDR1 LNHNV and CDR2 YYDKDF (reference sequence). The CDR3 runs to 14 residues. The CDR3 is CATSRDPTGGAAFF. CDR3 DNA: TGTGCCACCAGCAGAGATCCGACAGGGGGCGCCGCTTTCTTT.

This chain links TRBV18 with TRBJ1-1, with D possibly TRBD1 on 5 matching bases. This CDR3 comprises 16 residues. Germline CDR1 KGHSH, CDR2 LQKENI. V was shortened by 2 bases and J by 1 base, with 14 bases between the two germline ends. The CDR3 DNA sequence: TGTGCCAGCTCACCAGGGGGAGGGACGAGGAACACTGAAGCTTTCTTT. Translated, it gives CASSPGGGTRNTEAFF.

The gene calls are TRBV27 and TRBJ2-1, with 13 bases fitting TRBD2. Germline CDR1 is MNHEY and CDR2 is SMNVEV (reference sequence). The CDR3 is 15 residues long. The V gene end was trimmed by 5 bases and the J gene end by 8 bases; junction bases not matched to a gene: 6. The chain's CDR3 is CASSPGLAGLDEQFF. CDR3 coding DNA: TGTGCCAGCAGTCCGGGACTAGCGGGACTGGATGAGCAGTTCTTC.

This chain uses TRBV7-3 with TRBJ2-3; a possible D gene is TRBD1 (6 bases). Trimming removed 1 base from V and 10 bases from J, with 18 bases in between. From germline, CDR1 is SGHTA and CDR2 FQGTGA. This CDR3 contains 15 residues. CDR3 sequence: CASSLNAGVMGSQYF. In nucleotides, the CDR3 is TGTGCCAGCAGCTTAAACGCAGGGGTAATGGGGTCGCAGTATTTT. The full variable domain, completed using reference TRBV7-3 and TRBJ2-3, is GAGVSQTPSNKVTEKGKYVELRCDPISGHTALYWYRQSLGQGPEFLIYFQGTGAADDSGLPNDRFFAVRPEGSVSTLKIQRTERGDSAVYLCASSLNAGVMGSQYFGPGTRLTVL.

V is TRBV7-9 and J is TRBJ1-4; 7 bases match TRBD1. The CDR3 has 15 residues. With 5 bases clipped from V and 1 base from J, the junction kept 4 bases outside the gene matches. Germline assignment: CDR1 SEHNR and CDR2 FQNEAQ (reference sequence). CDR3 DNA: TGTGCCAGCAGCATAAGACAGGGAACTAATGAAAAACTGTTTTTT. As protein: CASSIRQGTNEKLFF.

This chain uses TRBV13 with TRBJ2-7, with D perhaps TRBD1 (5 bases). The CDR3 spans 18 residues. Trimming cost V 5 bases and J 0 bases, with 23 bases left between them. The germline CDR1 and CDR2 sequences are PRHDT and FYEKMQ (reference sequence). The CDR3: CASSPMDGLQDLSYEQYF. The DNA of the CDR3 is TGTGCCAGCAGCCCGATGGACGGGTTACAGGACCTCTCCTACGAGCAGTACTTC.

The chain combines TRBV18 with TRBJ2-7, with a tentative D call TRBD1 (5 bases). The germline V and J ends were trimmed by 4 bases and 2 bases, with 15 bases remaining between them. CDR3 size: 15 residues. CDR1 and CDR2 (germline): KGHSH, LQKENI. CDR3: CASSHTTGPTYEQYF. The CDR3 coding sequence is TGTGCCAGCTCACACACCACAGGACCCACCTACGAGCAGTACTTC. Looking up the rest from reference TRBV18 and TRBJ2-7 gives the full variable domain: NAGVMQNPRHLVRRRGQEARLRCSPMKGHSHVYWYRQLPEEGLKFMVYLQKENIIDESGMPKERFSAEFPKEGPSILRIQQVVRGDSAAYFCASSHTTGPTYEQYFGPGTRLTVT.